This TCR beta chain derives from a study of cytomegalovirus exposure and HLA in healthy donors. Germline V gene lookup returns CDR1 SNHLY and CDR2 FYNNEI. V was cut by 6 bases and J by 3 bases, with 24 bases left in between. The length of the CDR3 is 18 residues. Primers: 60 Vbeta forward and 13 Jbeta reverse. Measured with immunoSEQ multiplex PCR; TCRdb has only the in-frame clones, and not every one. The sample includes some 110,000 clones, over 70% seen only once; the top ten take 2.5% to 3.5%. This chain connects TRBV2 to TRBJ1-3, with D perhaps matching TRBD1 (6 bases). This TCR was recovered from a male donor in good health and CMV-seropositive. The sequencing sample was made of PBMCs. Written as DNA, the CDR3 is TGTGCCAGCAGCGCAATCCCCCAGGGGATCACAGATGGAAACACCATATATTTT. Its translation is CASSAIPQGITDGNTIYF.